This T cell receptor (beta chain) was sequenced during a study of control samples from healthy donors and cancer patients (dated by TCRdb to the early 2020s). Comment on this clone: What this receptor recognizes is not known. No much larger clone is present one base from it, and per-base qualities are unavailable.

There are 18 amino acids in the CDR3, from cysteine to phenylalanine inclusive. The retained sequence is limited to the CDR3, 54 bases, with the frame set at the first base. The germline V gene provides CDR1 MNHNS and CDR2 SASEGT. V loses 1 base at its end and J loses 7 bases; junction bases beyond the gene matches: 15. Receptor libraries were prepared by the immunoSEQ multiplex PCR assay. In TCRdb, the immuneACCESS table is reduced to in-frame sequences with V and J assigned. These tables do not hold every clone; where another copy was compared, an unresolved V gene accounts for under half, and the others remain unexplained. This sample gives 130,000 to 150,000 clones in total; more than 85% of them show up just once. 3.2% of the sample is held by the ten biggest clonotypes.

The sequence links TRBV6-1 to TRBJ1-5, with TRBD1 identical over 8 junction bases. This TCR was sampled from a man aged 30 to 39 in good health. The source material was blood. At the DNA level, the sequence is TGTGCCAGCAGTGAAGGGACAGGGATGTTAGGGACTTCGCAGCCCCAGCATTTT. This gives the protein CASSEGTGMLGTSQPQHF.